The 27 T cell receptor beta chains below come from one sample, sequenced in a study of blood T cell repertoires in COVID-19. This table comes from immunoSEQ multiplex PCR, and its TCRdb copy is limited to in-frame clones, with some not included. Among roughly 260,000 clones, 87% were seen once, and the ten largest hold about 2.5%. Sequencing was carried out using PBMCs or T cells enriched from blood (not recorded which). All receptors come from a woman younger than 45 with acute COVID-19.

This clone was counted between two and nine times. The CDR3 nucleotides read TGCGCCAGCAGTGAGCCAGGGGGAAACACTGAAGCTTTCTTT. Translating gives CASSEPGGNTEAFF. This chain connects TRBV10-1 to TRBJ1-1; 7 nucleotides align to TRBD1. J was trimmed by 2 bases and V by 2 bases; bases with no gene match: 2. The CDR3 extends over 14 amino acids. Germline CDR1 WNHNN, CDR2 SYGVQD (reference sequence).

The chain combines TRBV7-9 with TRBJ2-3; a possible D gene is TRBD2 (6 bases). V was shortened by 6 bases and J by 2 bases, with 18 bases between the two germline ends. CDR3 length: 16 residues. CDR1 SEHNR and CDR2 FQNEAQ come from the germline V gene (reference sequence). The chain's CDR3 is CASSSGFRDFTDTQYF. DNA for the CDR3: TGTGCCAGCAGTTCCGGTTTCCGGGACTTCACAGATACGCAGTATTTT.

The chain recombines TRBV27 with TRBJ2-1; 7 bases match TRBD2. The germline V gene has CDR1 MNHEY and CDR2 SMNVEV (reference sequence). The CDR3 covers 15 residues. Unmatched junction bases numbered 9, after V lost 5 bases and J lost 5 bases. CDR3 protein: CASSPRAGVHNEQFF. CDR3 nucleotides: TGTGCCAGCAGTCCTAGGGCGGGGGTCCACAATGAGCAGTTCTTC.

This clone was seen a single time. This chain uses TRBV5-1 with TRBJ2-5, with D maybe TRBD2 (6 bases). The CDR3 has 16 amino acids. V lost 3 bases, J lost 5 bases, and 20 bases lay in between. Germline CDR1 is SGHRS and CDR2 is YFSETQ. CDR3 coding DNA: TGCGCCAGCAGCTGGGAGTTGGGCGCAGGAGGGGAGACCCAGTACTTC. Translating it yields CASSWELGAGGETQYF.

This sequence joins TRBV2 and TRBJ1-5, with a weak D call TRBD1 (5 bases). V lost 2 bases, J lost 9 bases, and 17 bases lay in between. The CDR3 is 15 residues long. Per germline, CDR1 SNHLY and CDR2 FYNNEI. The CDR3 region has the DNA TGTGCCAGCAGTGAACAGACAGTCGCGACGGGGCCCCAGCATTTT. It translates to CASSEQTVATGPQHF.

The J gene is TRBJ2-6, the V gene TRBV6-5; weak D call: TRBD2 (6 bases). Trimming shortened V by 0 bases and J by 3 bases, and 9 bases separated the two germline ends. CDR1 MNHEY and CDR2 SVGAGI come from the germline V gene. This CDR3 has 16 residues. CDR3: CASSYSAGFGANVLTF. CDR3 coding DNA: TGTGCCAGCAGTTACTCCGCGGGGTTTGGGGCCAACGTCCTGACTTTC.

The chain uses TRBV2 and TRBJ1-1; 7 bases agree with TRBD1. CDR1 and CDR2 from the germline V gene are SNHLY and FYNNEI. The V gene end was trimmed by 6 bases and the J gene end by 2 bases; junction bases not matched to a gene: 6. This CDR3 is built from 14 residues. CDR3 bases: TGTGCCAGCAGGTATGGGGACAGCAACACTGAAGCTTTCTTT. It is translated as CASRYGDSNTEAFF.

This clone was observed a few times. The genes are TRBV5-1 and TRBJ2-7; TRBD1 might be the D (6 bases). This CDR3 comprises 13 residues. Trimming cost V 0 bases and J 6 bases, with 10 bases left between them. The V gene's germline CDR1 is SGHRS and CDR2 YFSETQ. DNA for the CDR3: TGCGCCAGCAGCTTGGGACAGGTTGGCGAGCAGTACTTC. Its protein is CASSLGQVGEQYF.

About this clone: Other DNA variants within this sample encode the same CDR3. The chain employs TRBV15 and TRBJ1-5; 7 positions match TRBD1. CDR3 size: 13 residues. In germline, CDR1 is LNHNV, CDR2 YYDKDF (reference sequence). V was clipped by 6 bases and J by 4 bases; unmatched bases: 3. The CDR3 sequence is CATSRQGNQPQHF. Here the CDR3 DNA reads TGTGCCACCAGTCGACAGGGTAATCAGCCCCAGCATTTT.

The rearrangement joins TRBV13 to TRBJ1-1, with D maybe TRBD1 (5 bases). CDR1 PRHDT and CDR2 FYEKMQ come from the germline V gene (reference sequence). This CDR3 is 13 amino acids long. The V and J ends lost 3 bases and 4 bases respectively, with 9 bases between them. CDR3 region: CASSFGGITEAFF. CDR3 coding DNA: TGTGCCAGCAGCTTCGGGGGTATCACTGAAGCTTTCTTT.

The genes are TRBV7-2 and TRBJ2-1; 8 bases agree with TRBD1. The length of the CDR3 is 17 residues. The V segment lost 5 bases and the J segment 7 bases; nucleotides outside the gene matches: 16. CDR1 and CDR2 from the germline V gene are SGHTA and FQGNSA. This CDR3 reads CASSTPLRQGYQNEQFF. CDR3 in DNA: TGTGCCAGCAGCACCCCTCTTCGACAGGGGTATCAGAATGAGCAGTTCTTC. The full variable domain, completed using reference TRBV7-2 and TRBJ2-1, is GAGVSQSPSNKVTEKGKDVELRCDPISGHTALYWYRQSLGQGLEFLIYFQGNSAPDKSGLPSDRFSAERTGGSVSTLTIQRTQQEDSAVYLCASSTPLRQGYQNEQFFGPGTRLTVL.

The V call is TRBV5-1, the J call TRBJ1-4, with 7 bases lining up with TRBD1. Trimming removed 2 bases from V and 6 bases from J; junction bases left unmatched: 4. CDR1 and CDR2 (germline): SGHRS, YFSETQ. The CDR3 spans 14 residues. This CDR3 is CASSFGQGDEKLFF. In DNA, the CDR3 is TGCGCCAGCAGCTTTGGCCAGGGGGATGAAAAACTGTTTTTT.

The chain recombines TRBV19 with TRBJ2-3; 11 nucleotides line up with TRBD2. The CDR3 has 18 residues. V dropped 3 bases and J dropped 6; count of bases not matched to a gene: 14. Germline V gene sequence: CDR1 LNHDA, CDR2 SQIVND (reference sequence). CDR3 coding DNA: TGTGCCAGTAGTATTCAGGTAGCGGGGGGGCCAATCTCGGATACGCAGTATTTT. Protein: CASSIQVAGGPISDTQYF.

This clone was counted once. The J gene is TRBJ2-7, the V gene TRBV5-6, with 8 bases aligning to TRBD2. The V segment lost 4 bases and the J segment 2 bases; nucleotides outside the gene matches: 5. Germline assignment: CDR1 SGHDT and CDR2 YYEEEE. This CDR3 is built from 14 residues. The CDR3 sequence: CASSPTSGAYEQYF. DNA for the CDR3: TGTGCCAGCAGCCCAACTAGCGGCGCCTACGAGCAGTACTTC. Together with reference TRBV5-6 and TRBJ2-7, the CDR3 gives the full variable domain: DAGVTQSPTHLIKTRGQQVTLRCSPKSGHDTVSWYQQALGQGPQFIFQYYEEEERQRGNFPDRFSGHQFPNYSSELNVNALLLGDSALYLCASSPTSGAYEQYFGPGTRLTVT.

V usage is TRBV7-6 and J usage is TRBJ2-2; TRBD1 matches at 7 bases. Germline values: CDR1 SGHVS, CDR2 FNYEAQ. The CDR3 spans 16 residues. The J segment lost 4 bases and the V segment lost 5 bases, leaving 10 bases of the junction unmatched. The CDR3, as DNA: TGTGCCAGCAGCCCTACCCGGGACAGAGTCACCGGGGAGCTGTTTTTT. It specifies CASSPTRDRVTGELFF.

This sequence joins TRBV2 and TRBJ2-3; TRBD1 agrees at 7 bases. V lost 1 base, J lost 0 bases, and 4 bases stayed unmatched. CDR3 size: 16 residues. Looked up from germline, CDR1 is SNHLY and CDR2 is FYNNEI. CDR3 in amino acids: CASSEGTGRSTDTQYF. The CDR3 coding sequence is TGTGCCAGCAGTGAAGGGACAGGACGAAGCACAGATACGCAGTATTTT.

This clone appeared a single time. The CDR3 protein is CASSRGRYTEAFF. The CDR3 DNA reads as TGCGCCAGCAGCAGGGGTCGTTACACTGAAGCTTTCTTT. The chain carries TRBV10-2 and TRBJ1-1; possible D gene TRBD1, 6 bases. The V gene's germline CDR1 is WSHSY and CDR2 SAAADI. V was pared by 6 bases and J by 3 bases, with 11 bases between. This CDR3 has 13 amino acids.

The chain carries TRBV29-1 and TRBJ2-1, with D possibly TRBD2 on 6 matching bases. The V gene's germline CDR1 is SQVTM and CDR2 ANQGSEA. The CDR3 sequence is 10 residues long. V was trimmed by 7 bases and J by 13 bases, leaving 14 bases between them. The CDR3 DNA reads TGCAGCGCCCGGACCACTAGCCAGTTCTTC. This codes for CSARTTSQFF.

The chain uses TRBV5-1 and TRBJ2-7, with 11 bases fitting TRBD1. V lost 2 bases and J lost 6; bases outside the gene matches: 4. The CDR3 runs to 14 residues. CDR1 is SGHRS, CDR2 YFSETQ, per germline. This CDR3 reads CASSFGTGGREQYF. The CDR3, as DNA: TGCGCCAGCAGCTTTGGGACAGGGGGACGCGAGCAGTACTTC.

The rearrangement links TRBV6-4 to TRBJ1-1; maybe TRBD1 (5 bases). V was clipped by 6 bases and J by 1 base, with 9 bases between them. Germline V CDR1 and CDR2: MRHNA, SNTAGT. The CDR3 totals 13 residues. The CDR3 spells CASSRRENTEAFF. For the CDR3, the DNA is TGTGCCAGCAGCCGCAGGGAGAACACTGAAGCTTTCTTT.

About this clone itself: At the DNA level, this CDR3 is encoded by other sequences in the same sample as well. This chain uses TRBV11-2 with TRBJ2-7; TRBD1 matches at 8 bases. This CDR3 is 14 amino acids long. Looked up from germline, CDR1 is SGHAT and CDR2 is FQNNGV. The V gene end was trimmed by 3 bases and the J gene end by 1 base; junction bases not matched to a gene: 2. This CDR3 reads CASSFGTGSYEQYF. In nucleotides, the CDR3 is TGTGCCAGCAGCTTTGGGACAGGTTCCTACGAGCAGTACTTC. Full variable domain (missing parts from reference TRBV11-2 and TRBJ2-7): EAGVAQSPRYKIIEKRQSVAFWCNPISGHATLYWYQQILGQGPKLLIQFQNNGVVDDSQLPKDRFSAERLKGVDSTLKIQPAKLEDSAVYLCASSFGTGSYEQYFGPGTRLTVT.

This clone was seen a few times. The chain links TRBV2 to TRBJ1-6, with unresolved D. Germline V gene data show CDR1 as SNHLY and CDR2 as FYNNEI. The V and J ends lost 9 bases and 3 bases respectively, with 12 bases between them. The CDR3 extends over 14 amino acids. CDR3 in amino acids: CASLSGFYNSPLHF. CDR3 bases: TGTGCCAGTCTTTCAGGTTTCTATAATTCACCCCTCCACTTT. Full variable domain (missing parts from reference TRBV2 and TRBJ1-6): EPEVTQTPSHQVTQMGQEVILRCVPISNHLYFYWYRQILGQKVEFLVSFYNNEISEKSEIFDDQFSVERPDGSNFTLKIRSTKLEDSAMYFCASLSGFYNSPLHFGNGTRLTVT.

The chain joins TRBV10-2 to TRBJ1-6; 9 nucleotides agree with TRBD1. Germline V gene lookup returns CDR1 WSHSY and CDR2 SAAADI. This CDR3 has 15 amino acids. J was trimmed by 6 bases and V by 4 bases; bases with no gene match: 4. The CDR3 protein is CASSGTGAPNSPLHF. In DNA form, the CDR3 reads TGCGCCAGCAGTGGGACAGGGGCCCCTAATTCACCCCTCCACTTT.

This chain joins TRBV5-1 and TRBJ1-2, with D maybe TRBD1 (6 bases). This CDR3 is 16 amino acids long. V lost 0 bases, J lost 8 bases, and 20 bases lay in between. Germline CDR1 reads SGHRS; CDR2 reads YFSETQ. CDR3 sequence (DNA): TGCGCCAGCAGCTTGGTAGGATCAGGGGCGAGGTCGGGCTACACCTTC. Protein product: CASSLVGSGARSGYTF.

The genes are TRBV5-1 and TRBJ2-7; the D is unclear. V was clipped by 3 bases and J by 6 bases, with 13 bases between them. Per germline, CDR1 SGHRS and CDR2 YFSETQ. The CDR3 contains 13 residues. CDR3: CASSWATSLEQYF. The CDR3 nucleotides read TGCGCCAGCAGCTGGGCCACATCTCTCGAGCAGTACTTC.

Concerning this clone itself: Other nucleotide sequences from this sample produce the same CDR3. The J gene is TRBJ2-5, the V gene TRBV12-3 or TRBV12-4; the D gene is possibly TRBD1 (6 bases). V was trimmed by 6 bases and J by 4 bases, leaving 12 bases between them. This CDR3 contains 13 residues. The CDR3 DNA sequence: TGTGCCAGCAGCCCGGGACAAGCAGAGACCCAGTACTTC. Translation: CASSPGQAETQYF.

The chain employs TRBV6-5 and TRBJ1-5; 7 positions match TRBD1. V shed 4 bases and J 5 bases; nucleotides not matched to a gene: 8. The germline V gene encodes CDR1 MNHEY and CDR2 SVGAGI. The CDR3 has 15 amino acids. The CDR3 sequence: CASSFQGDVDQPQHF. CDR3 DNA: TGTGCCAGCAGTTTTCAGGGGGACGTGGATCAGCCCCAGCATTTT.